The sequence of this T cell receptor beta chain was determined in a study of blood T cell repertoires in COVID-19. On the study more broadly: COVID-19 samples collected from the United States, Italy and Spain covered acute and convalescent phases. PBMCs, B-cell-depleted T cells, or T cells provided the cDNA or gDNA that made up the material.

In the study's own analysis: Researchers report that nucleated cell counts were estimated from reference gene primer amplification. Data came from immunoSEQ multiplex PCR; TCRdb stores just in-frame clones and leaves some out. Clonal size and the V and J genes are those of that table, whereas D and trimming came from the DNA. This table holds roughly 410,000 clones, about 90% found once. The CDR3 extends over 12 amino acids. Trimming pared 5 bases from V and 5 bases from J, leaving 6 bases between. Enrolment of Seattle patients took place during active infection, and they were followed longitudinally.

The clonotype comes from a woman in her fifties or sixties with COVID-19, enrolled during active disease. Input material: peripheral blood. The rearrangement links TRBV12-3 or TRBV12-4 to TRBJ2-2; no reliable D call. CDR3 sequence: CASSRITGELFF. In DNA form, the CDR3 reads TGTGCCAGCAGTCGTATAACCGGGGAGCTGTTTTTT.